This TCR beta chain stems from a study of T cells after somatic rescue of genetic block. The method was immunoSEQ multiplex PCR; TCRdb's version includes in-frame clones alone and lacks a portion of them. The data hold under 150,000 clones, with about 93% observed a single time. CDR1 LNHDA and CDR2 SQIVND come from the germline V gene (reference sequence). The CDR3 is 13 residues long. Between the trimmed V and J ends, which lost 7 bases and 0 bases, there was a span of 9 bases. V and J are TRBV19 and TRBJ1-1; unclear D gene. The origin of this receptor is a woman younger than 35. Sequencing used peripheral blood mononuclear cells (PBMCs). Here the CDR3 reads CASKRLLNTEAFF. The CDR3 coding sequence is TGTGCCAGTAAAAGGCTTTTGAACACTGAAGCTTTCTTT.